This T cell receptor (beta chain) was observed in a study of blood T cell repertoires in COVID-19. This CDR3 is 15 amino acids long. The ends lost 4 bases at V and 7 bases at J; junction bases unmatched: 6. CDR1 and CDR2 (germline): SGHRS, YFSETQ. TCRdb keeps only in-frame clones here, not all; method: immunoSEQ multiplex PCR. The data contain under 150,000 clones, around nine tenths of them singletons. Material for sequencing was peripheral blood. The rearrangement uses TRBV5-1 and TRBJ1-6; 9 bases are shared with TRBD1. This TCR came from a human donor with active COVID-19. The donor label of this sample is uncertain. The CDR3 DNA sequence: TGCGCCAGCAGCGTCCTACAGGGGGCGAATTCACCCCTCCACTTT. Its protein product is CASSVLQGANSPLHF. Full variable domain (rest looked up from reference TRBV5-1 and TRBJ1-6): KAGVTQTPRYLIKTRGQQVTLSCSPISGHRSVSWYQQTPGQGLQFLFEYFSETQRNKGNFPGRFSGRQFSNSRSEMNVSTLELGDSALYLCASSVLQGANSPLHFGNGTRLTVT.